These 16 T cell receptor beta chains were sequenced from one sample in a study of blood T cell repertoires in COVID-19. This table comes from immunoSEQ multiplex PCR, and its TCRdb copy is limited to in-frame clones, with some not included. The sample lists roughly 220,000 clones, 70% to 90% occurring once. Sequencing input: PBMCs or T cells enriched from blood (not recorded which). Receptors originate from a woman aged 50 to 60 with acute COVID-19.

The chain couples TRBV7-8 to TRBJ2-7; D call uncertain. The CDR3 covers 14 residues. CDR1 and CDR2 from the germline V gene are SGHVS and FQNEAQ. The V end lost 5 bases, the J end lost 3 bases, and 14 bases lay between the germline ends. The CDR3 nucleotides are TGTGCCAGCAGCCCCAGGCGTGATCTCTACGAGCAGTACTTC. Translating gives CASSPRRDLYEQYF.

The chain links TRBV27 to TRBJ1-1, with 7 bases identical to TRBD1. The V and J ends lost 4 bases and 7 bases, in that order; junction bases with no gene match: 6. CDR1 and CDR2 (germline): MNHEY, SMNVEV (reference sequence). CDR3 length: 13 residues. The CDR3 here is CASSYWTGDEAFF. The CDR3 region has the DNA TGTGCCAGCAGTTATTGGACAGGTGATGAAGCTTTCTTT.

The chain couples TRBV11-1 to TRBJ2-2, with D possibly being TRBD1 (6 bases). CDR1 is SGHAT and CDR2 is FQDESV in the germline V gene (reference sequence). V dropped 1 base and J dropped 3 bases, with 9 bases sitting between them. The CDR3 length is 15 residues. CDR3 sequence reads: CASSLVGGDTGELFF. CDR3 DNA: TGTGCCAGCAGCTTAGTTGGGGGCGACACCGGGGAGCTGTTTTTT.

The rearrangement joins TRBV4-1 to TRBJ1-6, with a weak D call TRBD1 (6 bases). Trimming left V 1 base short and J 7 bases short, with 14 bases between. CDR1 is MGHRA and CDR2 is YSYEKL in the germline V gene. The CDR3 sequence is 16 residues long. The CDR3 sequence: CASSQGGRGANSPLHF. CDR3 DNA: TGCGCCAGCAGCCAAGGGGGTCGGGGGGCGAATTCACCCCTCCACTTT.

There are many counts of this clone. Other DNA sequences from this sample encode an identical CDR3 as well. V and J are TRBV7-9 and TRBJ2-7, with D tentatively TRBD1 (5 bases). The germline CDR1 and CDR2 sequences are SEHNR and FQNEAQ (reference sequence). CDR3 size: 13 residues. V was clipped by 2 bases and J by 2 bases, with 7 bases between them. The CDR3: CASSLTGTYEQYF. CDR3 DNA: TGTGCCAGCAGCTTAACAGGTACCTACGAGCAGTACTTC.

A note on this clone: This same CDR3 is encoded by further DNA sequences in the sample. The V gene is TRBV19, the J gene TRBJ1-5; 8 nucleotides line up with TRBD1. The ends lost 5 bases at V and 0 bases at J; junction bases unmatched: 3. The germline CDR1 and CDR2 sequences are LNHDA and SQIVND (reference sequence). CDR3 length equals 15 residues. CDR3 in DNA: TGTGCCAGTAGTTACAGGGGGAGTAGCAATCAGCCCCAGCATTTT. Translating it yields CASSYRGSSNQPQHF.

The CDR3 sequence is CASSPEARSSYEQYF. The CDR3 DNA reads TGTGCCAGCAGCCCGGAGGCACGGAGCTCCTACGAGCAGTACTTC. V is TRBV7-3 and J is TRBJ2-7; TRBD2 is a possible D gene (5 bases). The CDR3 contains 15 residues. Germline values: CDR1 SGHTA, CDR2 FQGTGA. The V end was cut by 5 bases, the J end by 0 bases, with 14 bases between.

V is TRBV3-1 (or the pseudogene TRBV3-2) and J is TRBJ2-3; no clear D gene. Trimming stripped 0 bases from V and 2 bases from J, with 15 bases between. Germline V lookup: CDR1 LGHDT, CDR2 YNNKEL (reference sequence). CDR3 length: 17 residues. CDR3 residues: CASSQELSATYTDTQYF. The CDR3 nucleotides are TGTGCCAGCAGCCAAGAACTCTCAGCGACCTACACAGATACGCAGTATTTT.

This clone was counted once. The rearrangement uses TRBV9 and TRBJ2-3, with 8 positions matching TRBD2. The germline gives CDR1 SGDLS, CDR2 YYNGEE. CDR3 size: 17 residues. The junction had 12 bases not matched to a gene; V was cut back by 0 bases and J by 6 bases. CDR3 DNA sequence: TGTGCCAGCAGCGTAGAAGGAAGGGGACTAGTATCTGATACGCAGTATTTT. Amino acids: CASSVEGRGLVSDTQYF.

The sample holds one count of this clone. The CDR3 region has the DNA TGTGCCTGGTCGACAGGGAGGGAGCTGTTTTTT. It yields the protein CAWSTGRELFF. The chain is built from TRBV30 and TRBJ2-2, with TRBD1 matching over 7 bases. The V gene end was trimmed by 5 bases and the J gene end by 9 bases; junction bases not matched to a gene: 3. Per germline, CDR1 GTSNPN and CDR2 SVGIG (reference sequence). The CDR3 sequence is 11 residues long.

A single count supports this clone. This rearrangement joins TRBV11-3 to TRBJ2-3; TRBD1 is a possible D gene (6 bases). V was trimmed by 2 bases and J by 9 bases, leaving 12 bases between them. The CDR3 is made up of 13 amino acids. Germline loops: CDR1 SGHNT, CDR2 YENEEA. The CDR3 spells CASSLNRDGTQYF. CDR3 nucleotides: TGTGCCAGCAGCTTAAACAGGGATGGGACGCAGTATTTT.

This clone appeared a single time. This sequence joins TRBV5-8 and TRBJ1-1; 7 bases match TRBD1. CDR1 and CDR2 from the germline V gene are SGHTS and YDEGEE. V lost 3 bases and J lost 2; bases outside the gene matches: 7. The CDR3 is made up of 15 amino acids. The CDR3, as DNA: TGTGCCAGCAGCTATTACCGGGACAGAAACACTGAAGCTTTCTTT. This codes for CASSYYRDRNTEAFF.

The CDR3 nucleotides read TGTGCCAGCAGCCAGGCAGGGTTGGATGGCTACACCTTC. This encodes CASSQAGLDGYTF. The chain is built from TRBV3-1 (or the pseudogene TRBV3-2) and TRBJ1-2; a weak D match, TRBD1 (5 bases). Germline values: CDR1 LGHDT, CDR2 YNNKEL (reference sequence). This CDR3 contains 13 residues. The ends were cut back, 3 bases at V and 6 bases at J, with 11 bases in the middle.

The chain uses TRBV28 and TRBJ1-6; D gene ambiguous. Germline V gene sequence: CDR1 MDHEN, CDR2 SYDVKM. The CDR3 sequence is 16 residues long. V shed 2 bases and J shed 10 bases, with 18 bases lying between them. Here the CDR3 DNA reads TGTGCCAGCAGTTTAAGGAGTGGACCCGAGGGATCACCCCTCCACTTT. It specifies CASSLRSGPEGSPLHF.

The V gene is TRBV28, the J gene TRBJ1-1; D remains ambiguous. Germline-derived CDR1 and CDR2 are MDHEN and SYDVKM. The CDR3 is 11 residues long. V was cut by 4 bases and J by 3 bases, with 3 bases left in between. In DNA, the CDR3 is TGTGCCAGCAGTTCATACACTGAAGCTTTCTTT. It specifies CASSSYTEAFF.

The genes are TRBV7-8 and TRBJ1-1; TRBD1 matches 7 bases. The germline V gene has CDR1 SGHVS and CDR2 FQNEAQ. V was clipped by 5 bases and J by 7 bases; unmatched bases: 7. The CDR3 spans 13 residues. CDR3 DNA sequence: TGTGCCAGCAGCCCCCGACCAGGGGGTGAAGCTTTCTTT. Protein product: CASSPRPGGEAFF. The whole variable domain, filled in from reference TRBV7-8 and TRBJ1-1, reads GAGVSQSPRYKVAKRGQDVALRCDPISGHVSLFWYQQALGQGPEFLTYFQNEAQLDKSGLPSDRFFAERPEGSVSTLKIQRTQQEDSAVYLCASSPRPGGEAFFGQGTRLTVV.